A single sample is the source of the 12 T cell receptor beta chains below, sequenced in a study of identical twins. TCRdb used MiXCR to reprocess the 5' RACE reads, holding one entry per CDR3 protein. The sample yields 700,000 to 950,000 distinct CDR3 sequences, over 9% seen once. These data also featured in a second study, about yellow fever vaccine responses in identical twins.

Sequencing was carried out using PBMCs. Receptors were obtained from a woman in her late teens or twenties in good health.

The table lists this clonotype with many counts. CDR3 coding DNA: TGTGCAGTCGTTCAGAGCTACATGAACACTGAAGCTTTCTTT. Protein: CAVVQSYMNTEAFF. This sequence joins TRBV6-1 and TRBJ1-1, with D uncertain. The germline V gene encodes CDR1 MNHNS and CDR2 SASEGT. The CDR3 runs to 14 residues.

This clonotype was seen a few times. This sequence joins TRBV6-5 and TRBJ1-2; 7 positions match TRBD1. V lost 3 bases to trimming and J lost 4 bases; unmatched junction nucleotides: 8. Looked up from germline, CDR1 is MNHEY and CDR2 is SVGAGI. The CDR3 covers 15 residues. The CDR3 DNA reads as TGTGCCAGCAGTTATTCCGACAGGGCCCGCTATGGCTACACCTTC. Its protein is CASSYSDRARYGYTF.

The chain has TRBV7-9 and TRBJ2-5; no firm D call. This CDR3 is 12 amino acids long. Between the trimmed V and J ends, which lost 6 bases and 7 bases, there was a span of 12 bases. Germline V gene lookup returns CDR1 SEHNR and CDR2 FQNEAQ (reference sequence). DNA for the CDR3: TGTGCCAGCAGTCTCGCACTTGGGACCCAGTACTTC. Its translation is CASSLALGTQYF.

This clonotype was counted a few times. The chain links TRBV29-1 to TRBJ1-1, with TRBD1 matching over 8 bases. The CDR3 has 14 residues. Germline V lookup: CDR1 SQVTM, CDR2 ANQGSEA. J gave up 1 base and V 5 bases, and 6 bases lay outside the gene matches. The CDR3 spells CSVLSGGANTEAFF. For the CDR3, the DNA is TGCAGCGTTTTATCAGGGGGCGCGAACACTGAAGCTTTCTTT.

This chain connects TRBV5-6 to TRBJ2-1; TRBD1 matches at 8 bases. V was clipped by 2 bases and J by 1 base; unmatched bases: 2. The germline gives CDR1 SGHDT, CDR2 YYEEEE. The CDR3 totals 15 residues. This CDR3 is CASSFGDRSYNEQFF. CDR3 in DNA: TGTGCCAGCAGCTTTGGGGACAGGTCCTACAATGAGCAGTTCTTC. The variable domain in full, completed from reference TRBV5-6 and TRBJ2-1, reads DAGVTQSPTHLIKTRGQQVTLRCSPKSGHDTVSWYQQALGQGPQFIFQYYEEEERQRGNFPDRFSGHQFPNYSSELNVNALLLGDSALYLCASSFGDRSYNEQFFGPGTRLTVL.

This clonotype occurred many times. The V call is TRBV12-3 or TRBV12-4, the J call TRBJ1-6; no definite D call. The CDR3 has 13 residues. Trimming took off 5 bases at V and 7 bases at J, with 9 bases between the two ends. CDR3 protein: CASSPRPNSPLHF. CDR3 DNA: TGTGCCAGCAGTCCCAGGCCCAATTCACCCCTCCACTTT.

This clonotype was picked up many times. V usage is TRBV20-1 and J usage is TRBJ2-5, with D maybe TRBD1 (6 bases). V lost 2 bases, J lost 5 bases, and 15 bases lay in between. The CDR3 loop spans 14 amino acids. Germline lookup yields CDR1 DFQATT and CDR2 SNEGSKA (reference sequence). CDR3 in amino acids: CSARPLLRGETQYF. The CDR3 DNA reads as TGCAGTGCTAGACCTCTCCTGAGGGGGGAGACCCAGTACTTC.

This clonotype was recorded a few times. The rearrangement joins TRBV2 to TRBJ1-5; unclear D gene. CDR3 length: 15 amino acids. The V and J ends lost 4 bases and 3 bases respectively, with 13 bases between them. CDR1 is SNHLY and CDR2 is FYNNEI in the germline V gene. The CDR3 here is CASSVTVSPNQPQHF. CDR3 nucleotide sequence: TGTGCCAGCAGTGTGACGGTGTCGCCCAATCAGCCCCAGCATTTT. Full variable domain (remainder filled in from reference TRBV2 and TRBJ1-5): EPEVTQTPSHQVTQMGQEVILRCVPISNHLYFYWYRQILGQKVEFLVSFYNNEISEKSEIFDDQFSVERPDGSNFTLKIRSTKLEDSAMYFCASSVTVSPNQPQHFGDGTRLSIL.

This clonotype was seen only a few times. The chain recombines TRBV3-1 with TRBJ1-1, with D perhaps matching TRBD1 (5 bases). CDR1 is LGHDT, CDR2 YNNKEL, per germline (reference sequence). With 0 bases removed from V and 3 bases from J, the gap between germline ends came to 20 bases. CDR3 length: 18 residues. DNA of the CDR3: TGTGCCAGCAGCCAAGATCCCCATCAGGGTCAGGTCCACACTGAAGCTTTCTTT. Amino acids: CASSQDPHQGQVHTEAFF.

The chain joins TRBV20-1 to TRBJ2-3, with D unclear. CDR1 is DFQATT and CDR2 is SNEGSKA in the germline V gene (reference sequence). Trimming removed 1 base at V and 2 bases at J, with 10 bases between. The CDR3 covers 14 residues. CDR3 sequence (DNA): TGCAGTGCTAGAGGACGGCCCCTCACAGATACGCAGTATTTT. Translation: CSARGRPLTDTQYF.

The rearrangement links TRBV20-1 to TRBJ1-1; D ambiguous. This CDR3 is 12 amino acids long. In germline, CDR1 is DFQATT, CDR2 SNEGSKA (reference sequence). Trimming shortened V by 0 bases and J by 5 bases, and 7 bases separated the two germline ends. CDR3 amino acids: CSARDMGTEAFF. For the CDR3, the DNA is TGCAGTGCTAGAGATATGGGAACTGAAGCTTTCTTT.

This clonotype was seen many times. The chain has TRBV6-2 or TRBV6-3 and TRBJ2-3; TRBD2 matches at 15 bases. J gave up 5 bases and V 5 bases, and 5 bases lay outside the gene matches. Germline V gene data show CDR1 as MNHEY and CDR2 as SVGEGT. This CDR3 is built from 16 residues. DNA for the CDR3: TGTGCCAGCAGTCGGACTAGCGGGGGGGCTGGAGATACGCAGTATTTT. Its translation is CASSRTSGGAGDTQYF.